Listed below are T cell receptor beta chains from one sample, sequenced in a study of prognosis after radiotherapy for stage I lung cancer. TCRdb recomputed calls from the multiplex PCR reads with MiXCR, one row per CDR3 protein. Of fewer than 40,000 distinct CDR3 sequences in the sample, 30% to 35% were seen once. Material: PBMCs, obtained before or after stereotactic body radiation therapy (not recorded which). The receptor set was obtained from a donor over 45 with non-small cell lung cancer. The CDR3 runs from the conserved cysteine through the conserved F or W. The order of the fields is V gene, D gene, clone size, J gene, CDR3 DNA, CDR3 protein. D genes are given only for firm matches. Some rows have no size entry. The others give once, few or many, or a class for an expanded clone.

v_gene: TRBV25-1
d_gene: TRBD2
abundance: many
j_gene: TRBJ2-7
CDR3nt: TGTGCCAGCAGTGAAAGGAATGAGGGTAGCGGGCTCCCACCCTCCTACGAGCAGTACTTC
CDR3aa: CASSERNEGSGLPPSYEQYF

v_gene: TRBV6-1
d_gene: -
abundance: -
j_gene: TRBJ2-2
CDR3nt: TGTGCCAGCAGCAGGGATATGACCGGGGAGCTGTTTTTT
CDR3aa: CASSRDMTGELFF

v_gene: TRBV7-9
d_gene: -
abundance: many
j_gene: TRBJ2-1
CDR3nt: TGTGCCAGCAGCCCCAGCGGAAGCTCCTACAATGAGCAGTTCTTC
CDR3aa: CASSPSGSSYNEQFF

v_gene: TRBV29-1
d_gene: TRBD1
abundance: many
j_gene: TRBJ1-6
CDR3nt: TGCAGCGTTGATACAGGGGGTCAATCAACGTTAAATTCACCCCTCCACTTT
CDR3aa: CSVDTGGQSTLNSPLHF

v_gene: TRBV5-6
d_gene: TRBD2
abundance: many
j_gene: TRBJ2-3
CDR3nt: TGTGCCAGCAGCTTGGGGGAGGGAAGGTTAACAGATACGCAGTATTTT
CDR3aa: CASSLGEGRLTDTQYF

v_gene: TRBV7-2
d_gene: -
abundance: many
j_gene: TRBJ1-1
CDR3nt: TGTGCCAGCAGCTGGGGACGGAACACTGAAGCTTTCTTT
CDR3aa: CASSWGRNTEAFF

v_gene: TRBV30
d_gene: -
abundance: many
j_gene: TRBJ2-6
CDR3nt: TGTGCCTGGGGAACTGGGGCCAACGTCCTGACTTTC
CDR3aa: CAWGTGANVLTF

v_gene: TRBV12-3/TRBV12-4
d_gene: TRBD1
abundance: many
j_gene: TRBJ2-2
CDR3nt: TGTGCCAGCAGTTTCAACCCGCCGGGACAGGGGACCGGGGAGCTGTTTTTT
CDR3aa: CASSFNPPGQGTGELFF

v_gene: TRBV28
d_gene: -
abundance: -
j_gene: TRBJ2-7
CDR3nt: TGTGCCAGCAGTTTTGGGGGGGCCTCCTACGAGCAGTACTTC
CDR3aa: CASSFGGASYEQYF

v_gene: TRBV3-1
d_gene: -
abundance: many
j_gene: TRBJ1-1
CDR3nt: TGTGCCAGCAGCCAAGAGGGAGGGGGCACTGAAGCTTTCTTT
CDR3aa: CASSQEGGGTEAFF

v_gene: TRBV12-3/TRBV12-4
d_gene: -
abundance: many
j_gene: TRBJ2-1
CDR3nt: TGTGCCAGCAGTCTACAGGGTTCCTACAATGAGCAGTTCTTC
CDR3aa: CASSLQGSYNEQFF

v_gene: TRBV3-1
d_gene: TRBD2
abundance: many
j_gene: TRBJ2-7
CDR3nt: TGTGCCAGCAGCCTAAGGACTAGCGGGGCCTCCTACGAGCAGTACTTC
CDR3aa: CASSLRTSGASYEQYF

v_gene: TRBV7-9
d_gene: TRBD2
abundance: many
j_gene: TRBJ2-1
CDR3nt: TGTGCCAGCAGCTTCGCCGGGACTAGAGCAAGATTCTCCTACAATGAGCAGTTCTTC
CDR3aa: CASSFAGTRARFSYNEQFF

v_gene: TRBV6-2/TRBV6-3
d_gene: TRBD2
abundance: many
j_gene: TRBJ2-1
CDR3nt: TGTGCCAGCAGTTACGAAGCGGGAGGGCCTGCTGAGCAGTTCTTC
CDR3aa: CASSYEAGGPAEQFF

v_gene: TRBV27
d_gene: TRBD1
abundance: medium-sized
j_gene: TRBJ1-2
CDR3nt: TGTGCCAGCAGGCCGGGACAGGCGAATAACTATGGCTACACCTTC
CDR3aa: CASRPGQANNYGYTF

v_gene: TRBV20-1
d_gene: -
abundance: -
j_gene: TRBJ1-2
CDR3nt: TGCAGTGTTGACCGTTCGGGGTTCGGCTACACCTTC
CDR3aa: CSVDRSGFGYTF

v_gene: TRBV19
d_gene: -
abundance: many
j_gene: TRBJ2-7
CDR3nt: TGTGCCAGTAGTATGTGGCAGGGCTACGAGCAGTACTTC
CDR3aa: CASSMWQGYEQYF

v_gene: TRBV20-1
d_gene: -
abundance: -
j_gene: TRBJ2-7
CDR3nt: TGCAGTGCTAGAGACCCCATTTCCGGGAAGGAGCAGTACTTC
CDR3aa: CSARDPISGKEQYF

v_gene: TRBV6-1
d_gene: TRBD1
abundance: -
j_gene: TRBJ2-6
CDR3nt: TGTGCCAGCAGACGGACAGGGGGCCTTTCTGTGGCCAACGTCCTGACTTTC
CDR3aa: CASRRTGGLSVANVLTF

v_gene: TRBV25-1
d_gene: TRBD2
abundance: many
j_gene: TRBJ2-3
CDR3nt: TGTGCCAGCAGTCCCCGGACTAGCGGGCCTAGCACAGATACGCAGTATTTT
CDR3aa: CASSPRTSGPSTDTQYF

v_gene: TRBV5-5
d_gene: TRBD1
abundance: -
j_gene: TRBJ2-1
CDR3nt: TGTGCCAGCAGCCCGTGGACAGGCTCGAATGAGCAGTTCTTC
CDR3aa: CASSPWTGSNEQFF

v_gene: TRBV6-1
d_gene: TRBD1
abundance: many
j_gene: TRBJ1-3
CDR3nt: TGTGCCAGCAGTGAACGTAGGGACAGCCCAAACACCATATATTTT
CDR3aa: CASSERRDSPNTIYF

v_gene: TRBV20-1
d_gene: -
abundance: many
j_gene: TRBJ2-7
CDR3nt: TGCAGTGCTAGAGGAGAGGGACTGTACGAGCAGTACTTC
CDR3aa: CSARGEGLYEQYF

v_gene: TRBV9
d_gene: TRBD2
abundance: many
j_gene: TRBJ2-1
CDR3nt: TGTGCCAGCAGCGTAGCTAGCGGGGAGGCCAATGAGCAGTTCTTC
CDR3aa: CASSVASGEANEQFF

v_gene: TRBV6-4
d_gene: -
abundance: -
j_gene: TRBJ1-2
CDR3nt: TGTGCCAGCAGTGTCGCAAACAGGGAGACAAGCTATGGCTACACCTTC
CDR3aa: CASSVANRETSYGYTF

v_gene: TRBV20-1
d_gene: -
abundance: few
j_gene: TRBJ2-7
CDR3nt: TGCATTTCTAGATCGTCCATCGGCAGTGGGGATACCTACGAGCAGTACTTC
CDR3aa: CISRSSIGSGDTYEQYF

v_gene: TRBV20-1
d_gene: TRBD1
abundance: many
j_gene: TRBJ2-3
CDR3nt: TGCAGTGCTATAGGACAGGGCGGGTTAAAGGCGCAGTATTTT
CDR3aa: CSAIGQGGLKAQYF

v_gene: TRBV9
d_gene: TRBD1
abundance: -
j_gene: TRBJ2-3
CDR3nt: TGTGCCAGCAGTGTGGACAGGGAGGTAGATACGCAGTATTTT
CDR3aa: CASSVDREVDTQYF

v_gene: TRBV5-1
d_gene: -
abundance: many
j_gene: TRBJ2-7
CDR3nt: TGCGCCAGCAGCTTGGGTCAACACATAACCTACGAGCAGTACTTC
CDR3aa: CASSLGQHITYEQYF

v_gene: TRBV12-3/TRBV12-4
d_gene: -
abundance: many
j_gene: TRBJ1-5
CDR3nt: TGTGCCAGCAGTGGACAAGGCAAAGGGCCCCAGCATTTT
CDR3aa: CASSGQGKGPQHF

v_gene: TRBV28
d_gene: TRBD1
abundance: many
j_gene: TRBJ2-5
CDR3nt: TGTGCCAGCAGGACCACCGGGACAGTAGAGACCCAGTACTTC
CDR3aa: CASRTTGTVETQYF

v_gene: TRBV12-3/TRBV12-4
d_gene: -
abundance: -
j_gene: TRBJ1-6
CDR3nt: TGTGCCAGCAGTTTACCTAATCGCAGGGACTCACCCCTCCACTTT
CDR3aa: CASSLPNRRDSPLHF

v_gene: TRBV2
d_gene: -
abundance: many
j_gene: TRBJ1-1
CDR3nt: TGTGCCAGCAGTGATATTGGGAACCGCCGTGGCACTGAAGCTTTCTTT
CDR3aa: CASSDIGNRRGTEAFF

v_gene: TRBV19
d_gene: -
abundance: many
j_gene: TRBJ2-7
CDR3nt: TGTGCCAGTAGTCGACAGGTGTCCTACGAGCAGTACTTC
CDR3aa: CASSRQVSYEQYF

v_gene: TRBV3-1
d_gene: -
abundance: many
j_gene: TRBJ2-1
CDR3nt: TGTGCCAGCAGCCAAATAAGGGAAAAGGGGAATGAGCAGTTCTTC
CDR3aa: CASSQIREKGNEQFF

v_gene: TRBV5-1
d_gene: -
abundance: many
j_gene: TRBJ1-4
CDR3nt: TGCGCCAGCAGCTTGGATTCAACTAATGAAAAACTGTTTTTT
CDR3aa: CASSLDSTNEKLFF

v_gene: TRBV20-1
d_gene: -
abundance: many
j_gene: TRBJ2-1
CDR3nt: TGCAGTGCCCCGGGGCAAAGCTCCTACAATGAGCAGTTCTTC
CDR3aa: CSAPGQSSYNEQFF

v_gene: TRBV18
d_gene: -
abundance: once
j_gene: TRBJ1-1
CDR3nt: TGTGCCAGCTCTCTTCAAAACAGTCCTGAAGCTTTCTTT
CDR3aa: CASSLQNSPEAFF

v_gene: TRBV27
d_gene: -
abundance: -
j_gene: TRBJ2-7
CDR3nt: TGTGCCAGCAGAGGGACCACTCGGGCTAGGGAGTACTTC
CDR3aa: CASRGTTRAREYF

v_gene: TRBV2
d_gene: TRBD1
abundance: many
j_gene: TRBJ2-1
CDR3nt: TGTGCCAGCAGTCCGGGACAGTTTGCCTTGAGCTCCTACAATGAGCAGTTCTTC
CDR3aa: CASSPGQFALSSYNEQFF

v_gene: TRBV5-1
d_gene: -
abundance: many
j_gene: TRBJ1-4
CDR3nt: TGCGCCAGCAGCTTGGGACAGACTGAAAAACTGTTTTTT
CDR3aa: CASSLGQTEKLFF

v_gene: TRBV6-2/TRBV6-3
d_gene: -
abundance: once
j_gene: TRBJ1-2
CDR3nt: TGTGCCAGTGCTATGGGGGGGAACTATGGCTACACCTTC
CDR3aa: CASAMGGNYGYTF

v_gene: TRBV6-4
d_gene: TRBD1
abundance: medium-sized
j_gene: TRBJ2-3
CDR3nt: TGTGCCAGCAGTACATGGACAGGGAGCACAGATACGCAGTATTTT
CDR3aa: CASSTWTGSTDTQYF

v_gene: TRBV7-6
d_gene: TRBD2
abundance: many
j_gene: TRBJ2-5
CDR3nt: TGTGCCAGCAGCACGGGACTAGCGGGGGGAGAGACCCAGTACTTC
CDR3aa: CASSTGLAGGETQYF

v_gene: TRBV12-3/TRBV12-4
d_gene: TRBD1
abundance: medium-sized
j_gene: TRBJ1-2
CDR3nt: TGTGCCAGCAGCCCTTCCGGGACAGTCTTGGGCTACACCTTC
CDR3aa: CASSPSGTVLGYTF

v_gene: TRBV6-1
d_gene: -
abundance: many
j_gene: TRBJ2-7
CDR3nt: TGTGCCAGCAGTCCTGCCTACGAGCAGTACTTC
CDR3aa: CASSPAYEQYF

v_gene: TRBV5-1
d_gene: -
abundance: -
j_gene: TRBJ2-2
CDR3nt: TGCGCCAGCAGCTACTCAGGGTCGGGCACCGGGGAGCTGTTTTTT
CDR3aa: CASSYSGSGTGELFF

v_gene: TRBV20-1
d_gene: -
abundance: -
j_gene: TRBJ1-1
CDR3nt: TGCAGTGCTAGAGATTGGAGAGGGGGAGGTACTGAAGCTTTCTTT
CDR3aa: CSARDWRGGGTEAFF

v_gene: TRBV6-1
d_gene: -
abundance: -
j_gene: TRBJ2-7
CDR3nt: TGTGCCAGCGGCGAACAGGATTACTACGAGCAGTACTTC
CDR3aa: CASGEQDYYEQYF

v_gene: TRBV28
d_gene: TRBD1
abundance: many
j_gene: TRBJ1-1
CDR3nt: TGTGCCAGCAGTGCCGGACAGGGAGGGAACACTGAAGCTTTCTTT
CDR3aa: CASSAGQGGNTEAFF

v_gene: TRBV7-9
d_gene: -
abundance: many
j_gene: TRBJ2-7
CDR3nt: TGTGCCAGCAGCTTATTTGAGGGCGGGACCTACGAGCAGTACTTC
CDR3aa: CASSLFEGGTYEQYF

v_gene: TRBV19
d_gene: -
abundance: -
j_gene: TRBJ2-1
CDR3nt: TGTGCCAGTGGGAGACAGAGAAGCTACAATGAGCAGTTCTTC
CDR3aa: CASGRQRSYNEQFF

v_gene: TRBV19
d_gene: -
abundance: many
j_gene: TRBJ1-5
CDR3nt: TGTGCCAGTAGTATCCAGGGTGGTCAGCCCCAGCATTTT
CDR3aa: CASSIQGGQPQHF

v_gene: TRBV4-1
d_gene: TRBD2
abundance: many
j_gene: TRBJ2-5
CDR3nt: TGCGCCAGCAGCCTCCTAGCGGGAGTTGAGACCCAGTACTTC
CDR3aa: CASSLLAGVETQYF

v_gene: TRBV20-1
d_gene: TRBD1
abundance: many
j_gene: TRBJ1-5
CDR3nt: TGCAGTGCTAGAAAGAAGGACAGGTACAATCAGCCCCAGCATTTT
CDR3aa: CSARKKDRYNQPQHF